This TCR beta chain emerged from a study of immune cell composition in non-small cell lung cancer. CDR3 length equals 14 residues. The germline V and J ends were trimmed by 6 bases and 4 bases, with 13 bases remaining between them. Germline CDR1 SGHTA, CDR2 FQGNSA. The data were produced by immunoSEQ multiplex PCR, yet TCRdb's version contains in-frame clones alone and is incomplete. The table includes 2,500 to 3,000 clones, more than 75% detected once. This receptor was obtained from a human donor with non-small cell lung cancer. Input material: lung tumor tissue. The rearrangement joins TRBV7-2 to TRBJ1-3; D may be TRBD1 (5 bases). The CDR3 nucleotides read TGTGCCAGCAGGCCCAGGGTTGACGGAAACACCATATATTTT. Protein: CASRPRVDGNTIYF.